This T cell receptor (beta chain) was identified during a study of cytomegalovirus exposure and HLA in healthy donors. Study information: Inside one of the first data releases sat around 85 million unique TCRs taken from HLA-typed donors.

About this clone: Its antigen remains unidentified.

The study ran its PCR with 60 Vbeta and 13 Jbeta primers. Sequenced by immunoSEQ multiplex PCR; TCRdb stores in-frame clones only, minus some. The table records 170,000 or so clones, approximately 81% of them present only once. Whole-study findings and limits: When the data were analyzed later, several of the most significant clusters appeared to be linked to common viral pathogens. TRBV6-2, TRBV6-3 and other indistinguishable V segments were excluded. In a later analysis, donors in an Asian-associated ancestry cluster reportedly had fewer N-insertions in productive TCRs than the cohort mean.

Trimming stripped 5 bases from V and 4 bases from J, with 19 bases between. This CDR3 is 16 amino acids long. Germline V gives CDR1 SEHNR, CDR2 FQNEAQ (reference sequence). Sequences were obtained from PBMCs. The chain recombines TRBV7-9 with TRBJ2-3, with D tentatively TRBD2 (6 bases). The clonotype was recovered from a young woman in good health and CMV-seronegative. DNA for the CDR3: TGTGCCAGCAGCCCGGGACTCCCGCCGGCCCCAGATACGCAGTATTTT. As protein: CASSPGLPPAPDTQYF.